This is a list of T cell receptor beta chains from one sample in a study of blood T cell repertoires in COVID-19. Generated by immunoSEQ multiplex PCR, the TCRdb table keeps only in-frame clones and is missing some. The sample includes 150,000 to 200,000 clones, 85% seen only once; the top ten take 2.5% to 4%. The sequenced sample consisted of peripheral blood. The receptor set was obtained from a human donor with acute or convalescent COVID-19. The donor label of this sample is uncertain. Both conserved end residues are trimmed from each CDR3.

V,J,CDR3
TRBV6-2/TRBV6-3,TRBJ2-7,ASSVGGFSYEQY
TRBV3-1/TRBV3-2,TRBJ1-3,ASSQRVGLGNTIY
TRBV10-3,TRBJ1-1,AISGGTGITNTEAF
TRBV27,TRBJ2-1,ASSLQGWYNEQF
TRBV25-1,TRBJ1-4,ASSPARGANEKLF
TRBV21-1,TRBJ2-7,ASSKGPGLPYEQY
TRBV24-1,TRBJ2-1,ATSDTTGRSYNEQF
TRBV7-9,TRBJ2-3,ASRFSASDTQY
TRBV6-5,TRBJ1-3,ASQDSKGNTIY
TRBV5-4,TRBJ1-2,ASSLDGGTGYT
TRBV6-2/TRBV6-3,TRBJ1-2,ASSSRDRGLYGYT
TRBV7-8,TRBJ2-3,ASSPHGGDLSTDTQY
TRBV5-4,TRBJ1-6,ASSLATTGNSPLH
TRBV7-6,TRBJ1-5,ASSLAGAGNQPQH
TRBV11-2,TRBJ2-7,ASSLLRDRAHEQY
TRBV25-1,TRBJ2-3,ASAPMGRGGTDTQY
TRBV30,TRBJ2-2,AWGGGRNTGELF
TRBV28,TRBJ2-5,ASSLSRSPRGSRQETQY
TRBV7-2,TRBJ2-7,ASSRGTYEQY
TRBV7-2,TRBJ2-2,ASSPQGFPGELF
TRBV18,TRBJ1-1,ASSPDRGITEAF
TRBV5-6,TRBJ1-1,ASSSGTGGWDTEAF
TRBV18,TRBJ1-1,ASSPYQGKNRINTEAF
TRBV29-1,TRBJ1-2,SVEALAGVTRYGYT
TRBV4-1,TRBJ2-1,ASSQTAVNEQF
TRBV6-6,TRBJ2-5,ASSYGRGGAKETQY
TRBV27,TRBJ2-1,ASSSPGTGVDEQF
TRBV24-1,TRBJ1-1,ATSKGIGGSTEAF
TRBV4-2,TRBJ1-2,ASSAPGGAGYGYT
TRBV27,TRBJ1-3,ASSLRSGATSGNTIY
TRBV30,TRBJ2-1,AWRWASVEQF
TRBV19,TRBJ1-5,ASSIGNSNQPQH
TRBV10-2,TRBJ1-6,ASSESRPGNSPLH
TRBV2,TRBJ1-2,ASSDRRGSVPNYGYT
TRBV27,TRBJ1-6,ASSRTSGTGGSPLH
TRBV2,TRBJ1-6,ASRADRGNYNSPLH
TRBV5-1,TRBJ2-5,ASSLVRETQY
TRBV12-3/TRBV12-4,TRBJ2-7,ASSPASPDEQY
TRBV3-1/TRBV3-2,TRBJ1-3,ASSQVQLTGNTIY
TRBV25-1,TRBJ2-1,AAAWAGSHNEQF